This is a list of T cell receptor beta chains from one sample in a study of T cell repertoires in cytomegalovirus infection. One entry per CDR3 protein results from TCRdb running MiXCR on the reads. The sample lists fewer than 1,000,000 distinct CDR3 sequences, approximately 30% occurring once. No cognate antigen is known for these TCRs. Here the sequenced sample was cultured CD8+ T cells from PBMCs, taken from culture after CMV antigen stimulation. Every receptor here comes from a human donor in good health (CMV status not recorded). Some clones in this sample may be carry-over from other donors' samples. Each CDR3 is given with its conserved first and last residue. D genes are given only for firm matches. Clone size, where shown, is once, few, many, or a class for clones that have expanded.

j_call v_call d_call clone_size cdr3_nt cdr3_aa
TRBJ2-2 TRBV19 . . TGTGCCAGTACCCCGACAGCGACTTGGACCGGGGAGCTGTTTTTT CASTPTATWTGELFF
TRBJ2-3 TRBV7-2 TRBD2 many TGTGCCAGCAGCTTAGGTAGCGGGGGGGGTCGCACAGATACGCAGTATTTT CASSLGSGGGRTDTQYF
TRBJ2-3 TRBV6-2/TRBV6-3 . . TGTGCCAGCAGTTACTCCCCCTCGGGGGCAACTAGCACAGATACGCAGTATTTT CASSYSPSGATSTDTQYF
TRBJ1-2 TRBV27 TRBD1 . TGTGCCAGCAGTTTATCGGCTACAGGGGCGGCTGGCTACACCTTC CASSLSATGAAGYTF
TRBJ2-2 TRBV7-8 . many TGTGCCAGCAGCCCGGGGAAGGGTTTGGACACCGGGGAGCTGTTTTTT CASSPGKGLDTGELFF
TRBJ1-2 TRBV27 . once TGTGCCAGCAGTTTTTCTAGGGGGAGCTACACCTTC CASSFSRGSYTF
TRBJ1-6 TRBV15 . . TGTGCCACCAGCAGAGATAAGGGGTTCGGTAATTCACCCCTCCACTTT CATSRDKGFGNSPLHF
TRBJ2-7 TRBV6-1 . . TGTGCCAGCAGTGCATTGCCTGACTCCCCCTACGAGCAGTACTTC CASSALPDSPYEQYF
TRBJ2-1 TRBV29-1 . few TGCAGCTTTCGTTCCGGGGGCCTTGAGCAGTTCTTC CSFRSGGLEQFF
TRBJ2-6 TRBV5-4 . . TGTGCCAGCAGCTTTACCGGTTCTGGGGCCAACGTCCTGACTTTC CASSFTGSGANVLTF
TRBJ1-1 TRBV6-4 . . TGTGCCAGCAGTGGAAGACCGGGCACTGAAGCTTTCTTT CASSGRPGTEAFF
TRBJ1-5 TRBV27 . once TGTGCCAGCAGTTTGTCGGACAGCCGAAATCAGCCCCAGCATTTT CASSLSDSRNQPQHF
TRBJ1-5 TRBV19 TRBD1 . TGTGCCAGTAGTATCCAGGGGGCTCAGCCCCAGCATTTT CASSIQGAQPQHF
TRBJ1-1 TRBV19 . . TGTGCCAGTAGTACCCTTGAGGGGGTGGACACTGAAGCTTTCTTT CASSTLEGVDTEAFF
TRBJ2-3 TRBV10-3 TRBD2 many TGTGCCATCAGTGCTATGACTAGCGGGGGGGCCAAAGATACGCAGTATTTT CAISAMTSGGAKDTQYF
TRBJ1-2 TRBV10-3 . few TGTGCCATCAGGTGGAGGGATGGCTACACCTTC CAIRWRDGYTF
TRBJ2-1 TRBV20-1 . . TGCAGTGCTAGAGATAGGGGCCAAGAGCAGTTCTTC CSARDRGQEQFF
TRBJ1-1 TRBV27 TRBD1 . TGTGCCAGCTCCACGGACAGGCTGAACACTGAAGCTTTCTTT CASSTDRLNTEAFF
TRBJ1-2 TRBV10-3 . . TGTGCCATCAGTGAGTCGGACGGCCAAATCTATGGCTACACCTTC CAISESDGQIYGYTF
TRBJ2-1 TRBV3-1 . . TGTGCCAGCAGCCCGGGACCTACAAGATACAATGAGCAGTTCTTC CASSPGPTRYNEQFF
TRBJ1-1 TRBV5-5 . . TGTGCCAGCAGCTTGGAAATTGGGAATGAAGCTTTCTTT CASSLEIGNEAFF
TRBJ1-1 TRBV5-1 . . TGCGCCAGCAGCTCCCCGGCGGAGGACACTGAAGCTTTCTTT CASSSPAEDTEAFF
TRBJ2-2 TRBV6-9 . . TGTGCCAGCGGACAGCTCGAAGGGGAGCTGTTTTTT CASGQLEGELFF
TRBJ2-1 TRBV6-1 . . TGTGCCAGCAGTTATACCCGCCCGGGGGATGAGCAGTTCTTC CASSYTRPGDEQFF
TRBJ2-7 TRBV19 TRBD2 few TGTGCCAGTAGTATAGAACTAGCGGCCTACGAGCAGTACTTC CASSIELAAYEQYF
TRBJ1-1 TRBV10-2 TRBD1 . TGCGCCAGCAGTGAGTGGGGGACAGGAACCATGAACACTGAAGCTTTCTTT CASSEWGTGTMNTEAFF
TRBJ1-1 TRBV4-3 . few TGCGCCAGCAGCCAATTTCAGGAAGGGGGGACAGAAGCTTTCTTT CASSQFQEGGTEAFF
TRBJ2-1 TRBV6-2/TRBV6-3 . . TGTGCCAGCACCTGGGGATTGGACAATGAGCAGTTCTTC CASTWGLDNEQFF
TRBJ1-3 TRBV12-3/TRBV12-4 . few TGTGCCAGCAGTTTAACGGGAGAGGGTAGCGACACCATATATTTT CASSLTGEGSDTIYF
TRBJ1-5 TRBV7-9 . many TGTGCCAGCAGCTTTAGCGCATCAGGGTCCAATCAGCCCCAGCATTTT CASSFSASGSNQPQHF
TRBJ2-1 TRBV6-1 . few TGTGCCAGCACCAACGTGAGGACTGAGCAGTTCTTC CASTNVRTEQFF
TRBJ2-7 TRBV7-6 . many TGTGCCAGCAGCCGAGAACCCGGGCCTGGAGACTACGAGCAGTACTTC CASSREPGPGDYEQYF
TRBJ1-1 TRBV4-2 . few TGTGCCAGCAGCCACCTTTACAGGGTGGAGGACACTGAAGCTTTCTTT CASSHLYRVEDTEAFF
TRBJ2-3 TRBV9 . few TGTGCCAGCAGCCCCCGGAGGGCGCGAGATACGCAGTATTTT CASSPRRARDTQYF
TRBJ2-1 TRBV5-6 . few TGTGCCAGCAGCTTGGAGGGATTCTACCACAATGAGCAGTTCTTC CASSLEGFYHNEQFF
TRBJ1-1 TRBV12-3/TRBV12-4 . few TGTGCCAGCAGTTTAAAGCAGGGGACTGAAGCTTTCTTT CASSLKQGTEAFF
TRBJ1-4 TRBV27 . few TGTGCCAGCAGTACGCTCGGGAAGTCTGAAAAACTGTTTTTC CASSTLGKSEKLFF
TRBJ2-3 TRBV7-6 . . TGTGCCAGCAGCTCGGATCACCCGTCAGATACGCAGTATTTT CASSSDHPSDTQYF
TRBJ2-3 TRBV7-9 TRBD2 few TGTGCCAGCAGCTTTGGGCGGGGGAACACAGATACGCAGTATTTT CASSFGRGNTDTQYF
TRBJ2-7 TRBV9 . . TGTGCCAGCAGCTTAACCGGAGGGAGCGGCTACGAGCAGTACTTC CASSLTGGSGYEQYF
TRBJ2-1 TRBV11-2 . many TGTGCCAGCAGCTTAGGGTGGGGCTGGGAGCAGTTCTTC CASSLGWGWEQFF
TRBJ1-1 TRBV27 . many TGTGCCAGCAGTTTGCTAGAAGGGAACACTGAAGCTTTCTTT CASSLLEGNTEAFF
TRBJ2-3 TRBV12-3/TRBV12-4 TRBD2 few TGTGCCAGCAGTTTACCCACCGGGCTAGCGGGGGAGAACACTAGCACAGATACGCAGTATTTT CASSLPTGLAGENTSTDTQYF
TRBJ2-2 TRBV24-1 . . TGTGCCACCAGTGATGATTTCGGGGAGCTGTTTTTT CATSDDFGELFF
TRBJ2-4 TRBV23-1 TRBD1 . TGCGCCAGCAGTCACCACGACAGGGATCTAGCCAAAAACATTCAGTACTTC CASSHHDRDLAKNIQYF
TRBJ1-2 TRBV7-8 . many TGTGCCAGCAGCTCCGGACCGGGGGGGAGTCGTGGCTACACCTTC CASSSGPGGSRGYTF